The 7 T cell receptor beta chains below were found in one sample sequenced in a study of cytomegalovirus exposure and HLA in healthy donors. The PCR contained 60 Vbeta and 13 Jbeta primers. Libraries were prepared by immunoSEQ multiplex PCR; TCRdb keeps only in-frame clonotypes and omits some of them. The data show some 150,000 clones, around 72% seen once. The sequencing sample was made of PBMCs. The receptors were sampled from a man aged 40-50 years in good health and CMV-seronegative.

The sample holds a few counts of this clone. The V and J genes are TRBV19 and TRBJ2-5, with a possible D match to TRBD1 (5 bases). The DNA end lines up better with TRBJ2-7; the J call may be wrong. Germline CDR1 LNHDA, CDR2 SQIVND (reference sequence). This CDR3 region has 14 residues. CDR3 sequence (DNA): TGTGCCAGTAGTCTACAGGTAATCCCCTACGAGCAGTACTTC. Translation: CASSLQVIPYEQYF.

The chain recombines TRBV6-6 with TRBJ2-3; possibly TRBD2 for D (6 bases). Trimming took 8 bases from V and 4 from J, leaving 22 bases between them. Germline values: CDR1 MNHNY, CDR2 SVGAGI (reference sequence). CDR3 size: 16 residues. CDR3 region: CASHTSGSRGADTQYF. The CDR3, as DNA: TGTGCCAGCCACACTTCCGGGAGCAGAGGCGCAGATACGCAGTATTTT.

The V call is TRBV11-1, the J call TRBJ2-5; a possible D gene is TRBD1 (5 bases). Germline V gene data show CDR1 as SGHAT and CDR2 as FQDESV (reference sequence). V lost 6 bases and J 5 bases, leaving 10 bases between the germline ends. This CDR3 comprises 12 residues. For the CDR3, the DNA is TGTGCCAGCAGGCAGGGCTGGGAGACCCAGTACTTC. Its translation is CASRQGWETQYF.

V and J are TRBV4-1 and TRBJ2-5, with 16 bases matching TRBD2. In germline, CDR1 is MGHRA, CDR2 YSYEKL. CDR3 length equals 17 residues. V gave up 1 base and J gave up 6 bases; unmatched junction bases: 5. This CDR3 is CASSQVGTSGGGKTQYF. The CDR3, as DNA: TGCGCCAGCAGCCAAGTCGGGACTAGCGGGGGGGGGAAGACCCAGTACTTC.

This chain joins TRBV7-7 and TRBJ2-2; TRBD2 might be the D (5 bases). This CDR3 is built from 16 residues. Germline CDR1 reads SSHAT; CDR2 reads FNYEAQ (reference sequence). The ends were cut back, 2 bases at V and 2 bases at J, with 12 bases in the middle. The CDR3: CASSLLATGNTGELFF. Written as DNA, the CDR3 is TGTGCCAGCAGCTTACTCGCTACGGGAAACACCGGGGAGCTGTTTTTT.

In DNA form, the CDR3 reads TGTGCCAGCAGCTTCCGGGACTTTCAAGAGACCCAGTACTTC. Translating gives CASSFRDFQETQYF. The chain joins TRBV5-6 to TRBJ2-5; perhaps TRBD2 as D (6 bases). Trimming took 2 bases from V and 2 from J, leaving 10 bases between them. Germline CDR1 SGHDT, CDR2 YYEEEE. This CDR3 comprises 14 residues.

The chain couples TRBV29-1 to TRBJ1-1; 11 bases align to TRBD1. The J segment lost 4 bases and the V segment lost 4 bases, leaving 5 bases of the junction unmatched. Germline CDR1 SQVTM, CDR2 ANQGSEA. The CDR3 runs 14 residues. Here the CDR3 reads CSVVRTGGITEAFF. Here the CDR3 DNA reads TGCAGCGTTGTGCGGACAGGGGGCATCACTGAAGCTTTCTTT.